The rows below give T cell receptor beta chains drawn from one sample of a study. TCRdb re-called the RT-PCR reads through MiXCR, storing one row per CDR3 protein. This sample has about 680,000 distinct CDR3 sequences; approximately 15% occur once, and the top ten carry about 3.9%. The sequenced sample consisted of memory CD4+ T cells from blood. The receptor source for this set is a female donor in good health, serving as a healthy control. CDR3s include the opening cysteine and the closing phenylalanine or tryptophan. A D gene is named only where the DNA matches it firmly. Some rows mark clone size as missing; the rest say once, few, many or name a class of expanded clone.

TRBV3-1	NA	many	TRBJ2-2	TGTGCCAGCAGCCAAGTTGGCACCGGGGAGCTGTTTTTT	CASSQVGTGELFF
TRBV24-1	NA	NA	TRBJ2-5	TGTGCCACCAGTGACCCATCGAGGTCAGAGACCCAGTACTTC	CATSDPSRSETQYF
TRBV24-1	NA	NA	TRBJ2-3	TGTGCCACCAGTACAATGGGAGATACGCAGTATTTT	CATSTMGDTQYF
TRBV5-1	NA	NA	TRBJ2-3	TGCGCCAGCAGCCAACAGGGCTTAACAGATACGCAGTATTTT	CASSQQGLTDTQYF
TRBV20-1	NA	many	TRBJ1-2	TGCAGTGCTAGATCCACAGGGTCCTATGGCTACACCTTC	CSARSTGSYGYTF
TRBV5-1	NA	NA	TRBJ2-3	TGCGCCAGCAGCTACCTTAGCGGTGGAGATACGCAGTATTTT	CASSYLSGGDTQYF
TRBV20-1	NA	many	TRBJ2-7	TGCAGTGCTACCCCCTCCGCTAGCCTTCACTACGAGCAGTACTTC	CSATPSASLHYEQYF
TRBV9	NA	few	TRBJ1-2	TGTGCCAGCAGCGTAGGACAGCCCCCCAGGGGCTACACCTTC	CASSVGQPPRGYTF
TRBV7-6	NA	few	TRBJ2-1	TGTGCCAGCAGCTTAGATAACGGTTATTCCTACAATGAGCAGTTCTTC	CASSLDNGYSYNEQFF
TRBV15	TRBD1	many	TRBJ2-7	TGTGCCACCAGCGGGCCGGACAGGGGGCGAGAGCAGTACTTC	CATSGPDRGREQYF